This is a list of T cell receptor beta chains from one sample in a study of Ad26.COV2.S vaccination and SARS-CoV-2 variants. Sequencing used immunoSEQ multiplex PCR; TCRdb keeps in-frame clones, though not all of them. The sample lists about 680,000 clones; about 89% were seen once. The material was peripheral blood, obtained in a trial of Ad26.COV2.S vaccine versus placebo. Every receptor here comes from a person between 18 and 59 years old who received the Ad26.COV2.S COVID-19 vaccine or a placebo. The CDR3 runs from the conserved cysteine through the conserved F or W. Fields, in order: clone size, J gene, V gene, D gene, CDR3 protein, CDR3 DNA. The D gene is left open where the match is weak. Size tells how often a clone was seen (once, few, many) or the class of an expanded clone, and some rows leave it out.

clone_size: NA
j_call: TRBJ2-1
v_call: TRBV12-3/TRBV12-4
d_call: NA
cdr3_aa: CASSSYRVNEQFF
cdr3_nt: TGTGCCAGCAGTTCGTACAGGGTCAATGAGCAGTTCTTC

clone_size: NA
j_call: TRBJ2-1
v_call: TRBV5-1
d_call: TRBD2
cdr3_aa: CDNHGTKSYNEQFF
cdr3_nt: TGCGACAATCACGGGACTAAATCCTACAATGAGCAGTTCTTC

clone_size: NA
j_call: TRBJ1-1
v_call: TRBV5-6
d_call: NA
cdr3_aa: CASSLVAYTEAFF
cdr3_nt: TGTGCCAGCAGCTTGGTAGCTTACACTGAAGCTTTCTTT

clone_size: NA
j_call: TRBJ1-1
v_call: TRBV12-3/TRBV12-4
d_call: NA
cdr3_aa: CASSFAVNTEAFF
cdr3_nt: TGTGCCAGCAGTTTTGCAGTGAACACTGAAGCTTTCTTT

clone_size: NA
j_call: TRBJ1-6
v_call: TRBV6-5
d_call: TRBD1
cdr3_aa: CASSLTGTGGSPLHF
cdr3_nt: TGTGCCAGCAGTCTCACCGGGACAGGGGGATCACCCCTCCACTTT

clone_size: NA
j_call: TRBJ1-6
v_call: TRBV5-1
d_call: NA
cdr3_aa: CASSLAGVQNSPLHF
cdr3_nt: TGCGCCAGCAGCTTGGCCGGGGTACAGAATTCACCCCTCCACTTT

clone_size: NA
j_call: TRBJ2-7
v_call: TRBV27
d_call: NA
cdr3_aa: CATRDLSYEQYF
cdr3_nt: TGTGCCACCCGGGACCTCTCCTACGAGCAGTACTTC

clone_size: NA
j_call: TRBJ1-1
v_call: TRBV20-1
d_call: NA
cdr3_aa: CSARRITEAFF
cdr3_nt: TGCAGTGCTAGGAGAATCACTGAAGCTTTCTTT

clone_size: NA
j_call: TRBJ1-4
v_call: TRBV19
d_call: NA
cdr3_aa: CASSSVDSVEYEKLFF
cdr3_nt: TGTGCCAGTAGTTCGGTAGACAGCGTCGAGTATGAAAAACTGTTTTTT

clone_size: NA
j_call: TRBJ2-2
v_call: TRBV4-1
d_call: TRBD2
cdr3_aa: CASTLLAGGRTGELFF
cdr3_nt: TGCGCCAGCACTCTTCTAGCGGGGGGTCGAACCGGGGAGCTGTTTTTT

clone_size: once
j_call: TRBJ1-2
v_call: TRBV13
d_call: NA
cdr3_aa: CASSQGTSRGGYTF
cdr3_nt: TGTGCCAGCAGCCAAGGGACCTCCCGCGGTGGCTACACCTTC

clone_size: NA
j_call: TRBJ2-5
v_call: TRBV5-5
d_call: NA
cdr3_aa: CASRTLTDFQETQYF
cdr3_nt: TGTGCCAGCAGAACGTTGACAGACTTCCAGGAGACCCAGTACTTC

clone_size: NA
j_call: TRBJ2-3
v_call: TRBV4-3
d_call: NA
cdr3_aa: CASSQGLADTQYF
cdr3_nt: TGCGCCAGCAGCCAAGGCCTAGCAGATACGCAGTATTTT

clone_size: NA
j_call: TRBJ2-5
v_call: TRBV7-3
d_call: TRBD2
cdr3_aa: CASSLIGGVKETQYF
cdr3_nt: TGTGCCAGCAGCTTAATCGGGGGGGTTAAAGAGACCCAGTACTTC

clone_size: once
j_call: TRBJ2-7
v_call: TRBV11-2
d_call: TRBD1
cdr3_aa: CASSPGTGDSYEQYF
cdr3_nt: TGTGCCAGCAGCCCCGGGACAGGGGACTCCTACGAGCAGTACTTC

clone_size: NA
j_call: TRBJ1-2
v_call: TRBV6-1
d_call: TRBD1
cdr3_aa: CASSEGDRGGGYTF
cdr3_nt: TGTGCCAGCAGTGAAGGGGACAGGGGCGGTGGCTACACCTTC

clone_size: few
j_call: TRBJ1-1
v_call: TRBV6-5
d_call: NA
cdr3_aa: CASSYSIGRVGTEAFF
cdr3_nt: TGTGCCAGCAGTTACTCGATAGGAAGGGTTGGCACTGAAGCTTTCTTT

clone_size: NA
j_call: TRBJ2-3
v_call: TRBV9
d_call: TRBD2
cdr3_aa: CASSVAGGNTDTQYF
cdr3_nt: TGTGCCAGCAGCGTTGCGGGGGGAAACACAGATACGCAGTATTTT

clone_size: NA
j_call: TRBJ2-6
v_call: TRBV7-2
d_call: NA
cdr3_aa: CASSLVGGSSGANVLTF
cdr3_nt: TGTGCCAGCAGCTTAGTAGGAGGTTCCTCTGGGGCCAACGTCCTGACTTTC

clone_size: NA
j_call: TRBJ2-1
v_call: TRBV30
d_call: TRBD1
cdr3_aa: CAYARDSSYNEQFF
cdr3_nt: TGTGCCTACGCCCGGGACAGCTCCTACAATGAGCAGTTCTTC

clone_size: NA
j_call: TRBJ1-5
v_call: TRBV18
d_call: TRBD1
cdr3_aa: CASSPALGGEGQPQHF
cdr3_nt: TGTGCCAGCTCACCAGCCCTAGGGGGCGAAGGTCAGCCCCAGCATTTT

clone_size: NA
j_call: TRBJ2-5
v_call: TRBV7-3
d_call: NA
cdr3_aa: CASSFAGEETQYF
cdr3_nt: TGTGCCAGCAGCTTTGCAGGAGAAGAGACCCAGTACTTC

clone_size: NA
j_call: TRBJ2-7
v_call: TRBV18
d_call: NA
cdr3_aa: CASSPSEGREQYF
cdr3_nt: TGTGCCAGCTCACCTTCAGAGGGCCGCGAGCAGTACTTC

clone_size: NA
j_call: TRBJ2-3
v_call: TRBV5-1
d_call: NA
cdr3_aa: CASSFRPRDQGTDTQYF
cdr3_nt: TGCGCCAGCAGCTTCCGCCCCCGGGACCAGGGCACAGATACGCAGTATTTT

clone_size: NA
j_call: TRBJ2-7
v_call: TRBV11-3
d_call: NA
cdr3_aa: CASSLGSGGEQYF
cdr3_nt: TGTGCCAGCAGCTTAGGGTCAGGAGGCGAGCAGTACTTC

clone_size: NA
j_call: TRBJ2-7
v_call: TRBV3-1/TRBV3-2
d_call: NA
cdr3_aa: CASSQDPTTFREQYF
cdr3_nt: TGTGCCAGCAGCCAAGATCCAACTACTTTTAGGGAGCAGTACTTC

clone_size: NA
j_call: TRBJ2-7
v_call: TRBV20-1
d_call: NA
cdr3_aa: CSARGGERQYF
cdr3_nt: TGCAGTGCTAGAGGAGGAGAGCGGCAGTACTTC

clone_size: NA
j_call: TRBJ1-4
v_call: TRBV6-2/TRBV6-3
d_call: NA
cdr3_aa: CASSYGPEKLFF
cdr3_nt: TGTGCCAGCAGTTACGGTCCTGAAAAACTGTTTTTT

clone_size: NA
j_call: TRBJ2-1
v_call: TRBV19
d_call: NA
cdr3_aa: CASSILRGDYNEQFF
cdr3_nt: TGTGCCAGTAGTATATTAAGGGGTGACTACAATGAGCAGTTCTTC

clone_size: NA
j_call: TRBJ2-1
v_call: TRBV4-1
d_call: TRBD1
cdr3_aa: CASSPLGTGVYNEQFF
cdr3_nt: TGCGCCAGCAGCCCCTTGGGGACAGGGGTCTACAATGAGCAGTTCTTC

clone_size: NA
j_call: TRBJ2-2
v_call: TRBV24-1
d_call: NA
cdr3_aa: CATTGTSNTGELFF
cdr3_nt: TGTGCCACTACTGGGACATCGAACACCGGGGAGCTGTTTTTT

clone_size: once
j_call: TRBJ1-4
v_call: TRBV7-6
d_call: TRBD1
cdr3_aa: CASSLLRQGSNEKLFF
cdr3_nt: TGTGCCAGCAGCCTGCTAAGACAGGGCAGTAATGAAAAACTGTTTTTT

clone_size: NA
j_call: TRBJ1-2
v_call: TRBV6-5
d_call: TRBD1
cdr3_aa: CASGQGYGYTF
cdr3_nt: TGTGCCAGCGGACAGGGCTATGGCTACACCTTC

clone_size: NA
j_call: TRBJ2-1
v_call: TRBV5-1
d_call: NA
cdr3_aa: CASSLGVSSYNEQFF
cdr3_nt: TGCGCCAGCAGCTTAGGGGTGAGCTCCTACAATGAGCAGTTCTTC

clone_size: NA
j_call: TRBJ1-1
v_call: TRBV28
d_call: TRBD1
cdr3_aa: CASSTGTDNTEAFF
cdr3_nt: TGTGCCAGCAGTACCGGGACAGATAACACTGAAGCTTTCTTT

clone_size: NA
j_call: TRBJ2-7
v_call: TRBV19
d_call: NA
cdr3_aa: CASSASGVYEQYF
cdr3_nt: TGTGCCAGTAGTGCTTCCGGGGTCTACGAGCAGTACTTC